This record looks at one TCR beta chain sequence and its context. Generated by immunoSEQ multiplex PCR, the TCRdb table keeps only in-frame clones and is missing some. The sample gives about 1.4 million clones, roughly 96% of which show up once; approximately 1.1% is in the top ten. J gave up 6 bases and V 6 bases, and 9 bases lay outside the gene matches. The CDR3 runs to 15 residues. Germline CDR1 MRHNA, CDR2 SNTAGT. The data belong to a study of shared clonotypes between healthy human individuals. This receptor was obtained from a man aged 25-45 years in good health. The sample consisted of naive CD4+ T cells sorted from blood. Subset given: CD45RA+ positively selected. V and J are TRBV6-4 and TRBJ2-1; 9 bases align to TRBD2. This CDR3 reads CASRDSGRAGNEQFF. CDR3 nucleotides: TGTGCCAGCAGGGATAGCGGGAGAGCTGGCAATGAGCAGTTCTTC.